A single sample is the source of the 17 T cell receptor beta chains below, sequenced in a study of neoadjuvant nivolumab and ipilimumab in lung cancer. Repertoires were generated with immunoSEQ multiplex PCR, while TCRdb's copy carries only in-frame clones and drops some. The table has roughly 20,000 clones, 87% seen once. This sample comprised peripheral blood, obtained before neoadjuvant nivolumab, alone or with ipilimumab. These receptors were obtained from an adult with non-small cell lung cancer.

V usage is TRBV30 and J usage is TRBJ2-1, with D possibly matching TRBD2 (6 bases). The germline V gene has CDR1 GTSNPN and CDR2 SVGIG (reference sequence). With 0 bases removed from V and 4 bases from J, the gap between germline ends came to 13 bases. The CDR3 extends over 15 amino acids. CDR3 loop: CAWSVGDSVYNEQFF. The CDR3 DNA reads TGTGCCTGGAGTGTAGGGGACTCGGTTTACAATGAGCAGTTCTTC.

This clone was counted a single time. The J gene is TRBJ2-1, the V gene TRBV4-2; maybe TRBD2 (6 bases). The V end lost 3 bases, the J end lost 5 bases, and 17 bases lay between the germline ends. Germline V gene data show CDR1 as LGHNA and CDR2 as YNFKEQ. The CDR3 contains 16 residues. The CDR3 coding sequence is TGTGCCAGCAGCCAGGGATCCGGGAGAAGGGACAATGAGCAGTTCTTC. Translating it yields CASSQGSGRRDNEQFF.

CDR3 coding DNA: TGTGCCAGCCCTGGACAGGAAAATCAGCCCCAGCATTTT. Protein sequence: CASPGQENQPQHF. The V gene is TRBV6-5, the J gene TRBJ1-5; TRBD1 agrees at 7 bases. The germline V gene encodes CDR1 MNHEY and CDR2 SVGAGI. The trim removed 8 bases at V and 4 bases at J, leaving 5 bases unmatched. CDR3 size: 13 residues.

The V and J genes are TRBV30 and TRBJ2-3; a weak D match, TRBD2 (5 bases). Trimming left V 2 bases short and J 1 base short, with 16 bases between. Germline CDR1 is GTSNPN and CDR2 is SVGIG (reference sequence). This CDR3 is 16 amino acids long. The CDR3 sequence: CAWSPTGARGTDTQYF. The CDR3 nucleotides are TGTGCCTGGAGTCCCACGGGCGCGCGGGGCACAGATACGCAGTATTTT.

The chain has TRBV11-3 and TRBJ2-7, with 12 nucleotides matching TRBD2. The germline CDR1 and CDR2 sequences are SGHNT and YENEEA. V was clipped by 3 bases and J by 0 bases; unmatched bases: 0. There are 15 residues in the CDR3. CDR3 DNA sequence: TGTGCCAGCAGCTTGACTAGCGGGAGCTCCTACGAGCAGTACTTC. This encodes CASSLTSGSSYEQYF.

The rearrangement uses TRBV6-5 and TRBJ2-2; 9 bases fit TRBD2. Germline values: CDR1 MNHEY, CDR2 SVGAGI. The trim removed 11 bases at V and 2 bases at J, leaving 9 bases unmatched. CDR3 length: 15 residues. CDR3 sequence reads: CAAYPSGANTGELFF. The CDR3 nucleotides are TGTGCCGCCTATCCTAGCGGGGCTAACACCGGGGAGCTGTTTTTT.

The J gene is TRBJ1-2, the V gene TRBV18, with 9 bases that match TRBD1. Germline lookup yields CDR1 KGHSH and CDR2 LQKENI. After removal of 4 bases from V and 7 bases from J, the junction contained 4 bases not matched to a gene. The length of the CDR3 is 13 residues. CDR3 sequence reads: CASSQGTGFGYTF. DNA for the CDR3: TGTGCCAGCTCACAAGGGACAGGGTTTGGCTACACCTTC.

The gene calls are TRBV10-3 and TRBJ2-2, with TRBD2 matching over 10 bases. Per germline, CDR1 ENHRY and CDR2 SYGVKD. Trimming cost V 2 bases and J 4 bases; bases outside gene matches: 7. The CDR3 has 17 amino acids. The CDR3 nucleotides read TGTGCCATCAGTGAGCCAGGACTAGCGGATTCCACCGGGGAGCTGTTTTTT. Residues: CAISEPGLADSTGELFF.

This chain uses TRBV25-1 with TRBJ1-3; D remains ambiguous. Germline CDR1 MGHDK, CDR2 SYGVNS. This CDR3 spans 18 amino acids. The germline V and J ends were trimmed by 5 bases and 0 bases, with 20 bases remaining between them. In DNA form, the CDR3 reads TGTGCCAGCAGTACCAGTATGCTCGGACCGAACTCTGGAAACACCATATATTTT. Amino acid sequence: CASSTSMLGPNSGNTIYF.

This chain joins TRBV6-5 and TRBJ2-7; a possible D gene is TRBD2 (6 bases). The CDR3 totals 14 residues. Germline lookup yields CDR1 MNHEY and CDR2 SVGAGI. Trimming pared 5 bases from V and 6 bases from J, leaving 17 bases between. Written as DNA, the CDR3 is TGTGCCAGCAGTGCTTCTGGAGGGACTTTCGAGCAGTACTTC. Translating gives CASSASGGTFEQYF.

The CDR3 protein is CASSQTGQGYGYTF. Written as DNA, the CDR3 is TGTGCCAGCAGCCAGACCGGACAGGGCTATGGCTACACCTTC. The chain couples TRBV9 to TRBJ1-2, with TRBD1 matching 8 bases. The CDR3 extends over 14 amino acids. Germline assignment: CDR1 SGDLS and CDR2 YYNGEE. V lost 4 bases to trimming and J lost 4 bases; unmatched junction nucleotides: 6.

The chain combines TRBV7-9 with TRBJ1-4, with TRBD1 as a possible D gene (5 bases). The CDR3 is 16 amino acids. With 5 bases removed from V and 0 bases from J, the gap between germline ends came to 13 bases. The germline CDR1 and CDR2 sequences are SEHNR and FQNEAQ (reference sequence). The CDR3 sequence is CASSVGVGATNEKLFF. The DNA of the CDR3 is TGTGCCAGCAGCGTGGGGGTAGGAGCAACTAATGAAAAACTGTTTTTT. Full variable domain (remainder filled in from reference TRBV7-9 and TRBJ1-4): DTGVSQNPRHKITKRGQNVTFRCDPISEHNRLYWYRQTLGQGPEFLTYFQNEAQLEKSRLLSDRFSAERPKGSFSTLEIQRTEQGDSAMYLCASSVGVGATNEKLFFGSGTQLSVL.

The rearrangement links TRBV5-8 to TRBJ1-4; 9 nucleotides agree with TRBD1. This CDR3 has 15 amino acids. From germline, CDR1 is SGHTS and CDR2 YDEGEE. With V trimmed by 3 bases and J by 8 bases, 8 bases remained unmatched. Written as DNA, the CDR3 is TGTGCCAGCAGCTCCGGACAGGGGCTTGGCGAAAAACTGTTTTTT. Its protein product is CASSSGQGLGEKLFF.

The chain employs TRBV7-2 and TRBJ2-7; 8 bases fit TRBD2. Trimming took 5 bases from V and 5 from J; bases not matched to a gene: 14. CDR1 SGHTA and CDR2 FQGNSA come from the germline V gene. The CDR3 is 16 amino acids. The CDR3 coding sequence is TGTGCCAGCAGCCTACGGAGAGCGGGAGCGGGTCACGAGCAGTACTTC. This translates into CASSLRRAGAGHEQYF.

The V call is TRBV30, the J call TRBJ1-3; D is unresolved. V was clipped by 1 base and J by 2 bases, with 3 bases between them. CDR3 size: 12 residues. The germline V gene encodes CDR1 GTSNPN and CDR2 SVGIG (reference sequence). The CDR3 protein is CAWSGPGNTIYF. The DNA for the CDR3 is TGTGCCTGGAGTGGGCCTGGAAACACCATATATTTT.

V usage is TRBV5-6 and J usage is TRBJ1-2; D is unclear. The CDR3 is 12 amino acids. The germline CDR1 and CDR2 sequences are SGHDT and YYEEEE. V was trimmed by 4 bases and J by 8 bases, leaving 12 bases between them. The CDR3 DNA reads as TGTGCCAGCAGCCTTGAGGCCTGGGGCTACACCTTC. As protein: CASSLEAWGYTF.

The CDR3 nucleotides read TGCAGCGTTGCGGAAGAGACCCAGTACTTC. Translating it yields CSVAEETQYF. This chain connects TRBV29-1 to TRBJ2-5; D gene uncertain. Germline V gene data show CDR1 as SQVTM and CDR2 as ANQGSEA. V was trimmed by 4 bases and J by 3 bases, leaving 3 bases between them. This CDR3 has 10 residues.